This T cell receptor (beta chain) was sequenced for a study of T cells after yellow fever vaccination. Study overall: For low cell numbers, libraries were made with SMART-Seq v4 Ultra Low Input. Study conclusions and caveats: The study noted that FACS-sorted repertoires could contain abundant clonotypes contaminating from the bulk population.

Comment on this clonotype: Its specificity is not known.

Universal primer sites and UMIs were introduced during 5'RACE template-switching synthesis of TCR cDNA. TCRdb passed the 5' RACE reads through MiXCR, listing each CDR3 protein once. This sample has hundreds of thousands of distinct CDR3 sequences, with about 12% found just once. This TCR derives from a man aged 30 to 45 who received the YFV17D yellow fever vaccine. Sequencing was performed on PBMCs, taken on the day of the yellow fever booster vaccination.

The CDR3: CASSDPRGTNEKLFF. The CDR3 coding sequence is TGTGCCAGCAGCGACCCCAGGGGGACTAATGAAAAACTGTTTTTT. This sequence joins TRBV14 and TRBJ1-4; 7 bases are a match to TRBD1. The V gene's germline CDR1 is SGHDN and CDR2 FVKESK. V lost 5 bases and J lost 2; bases outside the gene matches: 5. CDR3 length: 15 residues.